These 8 T cell receptor beta chains were sequenced from one sample in a study of high-grade serous ovarian cancer treatment subgroups. Generated by immunoSEQ multiplex PCR, the TCRdb table keeps only in-frame clones and is missing some. The sample gives approximately 40,000 clones, 79% of which show up once; less than 4% is in the top ten. Tumor samples were taken before definitive surgery or chemotherapy. The source material was tumor tissue. The receptors were gathered from a human donor with high-grade serous ovarian cancer.

This sequence joins TRBV5-6 and TRBJ2-2, with D possibly TRBD2 on 5 matching bases. CDR1 and CDR2 from the germline V gene are SGHDT and YYEEEE. This CDR3 spans 14 amino acids. Deletions cut 4 bases from V and 4 bases from J, with 11 bases between. The CDR3 bases are TGTGCCAGCAGCCTACCCCGGGGCACCGGGGAGCTGTTTTTT. Protein: CASSLPRGTGELFF.

This clone was counted once. The rearrangement joins TRBV5-6 to TRBJ2-7, with D tentatively TRBD2 (5 bases). Deletions cut 2 bases from V and 3 bases from J, with 9 bases between. The CDR3 consists of 13 residues. Germline lookup yields CDR1 SGHDT and CDR2 YYEEEE. CDR3 protein: CASSFGVNYEQYF. Written as DNA, the CDR3 is TGTGCCAGCAGCTTCGGGGTAAACTACGAGCAGTACTTC.

The rearrangement uses TRBV5-6 and TRBJ2-6, with D perhaps given as TRBD1 or TRBD2 (5 bases each). This CDR3 spans 13 amino acids. The germline gives CDR1 SGHDT, CDR2 YYEEEE. Trimming cost V 4 bases and J 13 bases, with 15 bases left between them. CDR3 amino acids: CASSREGHRVLTF. The CDR3 DNA reads TGTGCCAGCAGCCGCGAGGGGCACCGTGTCCTGACTTTC.

The chain couples TRBV5-1 to TRBJ2-7; the D gene could be TRBD1 or TRBD2 (5 bases each). CDR1 is SGHRS and CDR2 is YFSETQ in the germline V gene. Trimming left V 4 bases short and J 6 bases short, with 14 bases between. This CDR3 is built from 13 residues. CDR3 nucleotides: TGCGCCAGCAGCGTCACTAGGGGTGGCGAGCAGTACTTC. It is translated as CASSVTRGGEQYF.

This chain joins TRBV4-1 and TRBJ1-1; maybe TRBD1 (6 bases). This CDR3 region has 16 residues. The V end was cut by 1 base, the J end by 3 bases, with 15 bases between. Germline CDR1 reads MGHRA; CDR2 reads YSYEKL. This CDR3 reads CASSQVGAGRYTEAFF. The CDR3 bases are TGCGCCAGCAGCCAAGTGGGGGCCGGACGATACACTGAAGCTTTCTTT.

V usage is TRBV20-1 and J usage is TRBJ1-5; D is undetermined. There are 10 residues in the CDR3. Per germline, CDR1 DFQATT and CDR2 SNEGSKA (reference sequence). V dropped 6 bases and J dropped 7 bases, with 7 bases sitting between them. DNA of the CDR3: TGCAGTGCCGGCCAGCAGCCCCAGCATTTT. It yields the protein CSAGQQPQHF.

The chain couples TRBV29-1 to TRBJ2-1; no clear D gene. The V end was cut by 3 bases, the J end by 2 bases, with 11 bases between. The CDR3 contains 14 residues. Germline V gene lookup returns CDR1 SQVTM and CDR2 ANQGSEA. DNA of the CDR3: TGCAGCGTTGACATCTGGACCGCCTACAATGAGCAGTTCTTC. This encodes CSVDIWTAYNEQFF.

With respect to this clone: Distinct nucleotide sequences in the sample also encode this CDR3. V and J are TRBV29-1 and TRBJ1-4; D is perhaps TRBD1 (5 bases). The CDR3 covers 13 residues. Germline V CDR1 and CDR2: SQVTM, ANQGSEA. DNA for the CDR3: TGCACCATTGGGGCAGAAGGAGGTGAAAAACTGTTTTTT. Its protein is CTIGAEGGEKLFF.